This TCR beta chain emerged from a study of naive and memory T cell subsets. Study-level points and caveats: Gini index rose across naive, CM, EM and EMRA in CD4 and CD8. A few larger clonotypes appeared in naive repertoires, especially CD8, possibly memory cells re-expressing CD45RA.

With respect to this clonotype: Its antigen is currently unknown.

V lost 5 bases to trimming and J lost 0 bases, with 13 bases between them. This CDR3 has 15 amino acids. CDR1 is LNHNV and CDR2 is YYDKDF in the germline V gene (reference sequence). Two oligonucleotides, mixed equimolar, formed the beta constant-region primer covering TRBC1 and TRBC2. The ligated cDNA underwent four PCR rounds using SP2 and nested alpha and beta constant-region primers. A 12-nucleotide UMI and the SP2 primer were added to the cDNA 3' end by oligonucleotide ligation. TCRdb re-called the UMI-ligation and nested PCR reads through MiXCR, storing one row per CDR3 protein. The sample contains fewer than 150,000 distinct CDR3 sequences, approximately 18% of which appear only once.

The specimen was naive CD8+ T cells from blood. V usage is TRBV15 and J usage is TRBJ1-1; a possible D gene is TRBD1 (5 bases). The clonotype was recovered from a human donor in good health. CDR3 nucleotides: TGTGCCACCAGCGAGATTACAGGTGTGAACACTGAAGCTTTCTTT. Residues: CATSEITGVNTEAFF.